A single sample is the source of the 21 T cell receptor beta chains below, sequenced in a study of blood T cell repertoires in COVID-19. The protocol was immunoSEQ multiplex PCR, while the TCRdb copy is restricted to in-frame clones and leaves out a portion. The data contain hundreds of thousands of clones, over 75% of them singletons. The specimen was PBMCs or T cells enriched from blood (not recorded which). These receptors all stem from a young man who had recovered from COVID-19.

This clone was recorded a few times. Relative to the germline gene, one junction end is altered; a read error may explain this. CDR3 protein: CASREGRQGYNSPLHF. CDR3 sequence (DNA): TGTGCCAGCAGGGAAGGCAGACAGGGCTATAATTCACCCCTCCACTTT. The chain employs TRBV2 and TRBJ1-6; 7 positions agree with TRBD1. This CDR3 comprises 16 residues. Germline CDR1 SNHLY, CDR2 FYNNEI.

The rearrangement joins TRBV12-3 or TRBV12-4 to TRBJ1-4, with D unclear. The CDR3 sequence is 13 residues long. V lost 0 bases to trimming and J lost 6 bases, with 5 bases between them. CDR3 region: CASSLARDEKLFF. In nucleotides, the CDR3 is TGTGCCAGCAGTTTAGCCCGGGATGAAAAACTGTTTTTT.

This chain connects TRBV27 to TRBJ2-1; D possibly corresponds to TRBD1 (6 bases). The V end lost 6 bases, the J end lost 6 bases, and 18 bases lay between the germline ends. CDR1 MNHEY and CDR2 SMNVEV come from the germline V gene (reference sequence). CDR3 length: 15 amino acids. CDR3 coding DNA: TGTGCCAGCAGCCTGGGGGCGCTCCCCACCAATGAGCAGTTCTTC. It encodes CASSLGALPTNEQFF.

The J gene is TRBJ1-2, the V gene TRBV9; 8 bases agree with TRBD1. Germline loops: CDR1 SGDLS, CDR2 YYNGEE. With V trimmed by 1 base and J by 8 bases, 4 bases remained unmatched. There are 13 residues in the CDR3. CDR3 loop: CASSVQGAGGYTF. The CDR3 DNA is TGTGCCAGCAGCGTACAGGGGGCTGGCGGCTACACCTTC. The full variable domain, completed using reference TRBV9 and TRBJ1-2, is DSGVTQTPKHLITATGQRVTLRCSPRSGDLSVYWYQQSLDQGLQFLIQYYNGEERAKGNILERFSAQQFPDLHSELNLSSLELGDSALYFCASSVQGAGGYTFGSGTRLTVV.

This chain uses TRBV4-1 with TRBJ1-4; TRBD1 might be the D (6 bases). V lost 4 bases, J lost 7 bases, and 16 bases lay in between. This CDR3 is 15 amino acids long. CDR1 MGHRA and CDR2 YSYEKL come from the germline V gene. DNA of the CDR3: TGCGCCAGCAGCCTGCGGGCACAGGGCGGTGAAAAACTGTTTTTT. Translation gives CASSLRAQGGEKLFF.

This clone has a handful of counts. The V call is TRBV5-8, the J call TRBJ2-1; D possibly corresponds to TRBD1 (6 bases). CDR1 is SGHTS and CDR2 is YDEGEE in the germline V gene. This CDR3 is 14 amino acids long. The germline V and J ends were trimmed by 4 bases and 12 bases, with 20 bases remaining between them. The CDR3 DNA is TGTGCCAGCAGCAAAAAACAGGGCCCCTTTTGGCAGTTCTTC. It is translated as CASSKKQGPFWQFF.

This chain links TRBV11-2 with TRBJ2-7; D call uncertain. Germline values: CDR1 SGHAT, CDR2 FQNNGV. The CDR3 has 15 residues. Between the trimmed V and J ends, which lost 5 bases and 2 bases, there was a span of 16 bases. The CDR3 DNA is TGTGCCAGCAGCCCCCCCATACGTACAACCTACGAGCAGTACTTC. Amino acid sequence: CASSPPIRTTYEQYF.

The chain joins TRBV7-8 to TRBJ2-5, with TRBD2 matching 11 bases. CDR1 and CDR2 from the germline V gene are SGHVS and FQNEAQ. The V segment lost 0 bases and the J segment 5 bases; nucleotides outside the gene matches: 8. The CDR3 sequence is 17 residues long. The CDR3 here is CASSLAIASGGHETQYF. The DNA of the CDR3 is TGTGCCAGCAGCTTAGCGATTGCTAGCGGGGGGCACGAGACCCAGTACTTC.

CDR3 in DNA: TGTGCCAGCAGCATAATCAGGGGTGACCAAGAGACCCAGTACTTC. Translation: CASSIIRGDQETQYF. This chain uses TRBV7-6 with TRBJ2-5, with D tentatively TRBD1 (6 bases). This CDR3 contains 15 residues. Germline loops: CDR1 SGHVS, CDR2 FNYEAQ. V lost 5 bases and J lost 0, with 13 bases in between. The full variable domain, with the rest looked up from reference TRBV7-6 and TRBJ2-5, is GAGVSQSPRYKVTKRGQDVALRCDPISGHVSLYWYRQALGQGPEFLTYFNYEAQQDKSGLPNDRFSAERPEGSISTLTIQRTEQRDSAMYRCASSIIRGDQETQYFGPGTRLLVL.

This sequence joins TRBV27 and TRBJ1-1, with 7 positions matching TRBD1. From germline, CDR1 is MNHEY and CDR2 SMNVEV (reference sequence). V dropped 5 bases and J dropped 8; count of bases not matched to a gene: 17. This CDR3 has 16 residues. The CDR3 protein is CASSPLTADREREAFF. The CDR3 DNA reads as TGTGCCAGCAGTCCCCTAACCGCCGACAGGGAGCGAGAAGCTTTCTTT.

This chain connects TRBV19 to TRBJ2-2, with 10 bases identical to TRBD2. The V gene's germline CDR1 is LNHDA and CDR2 SQIVND (reference sequence). This CDR3 spans 15 amino acids. V was pared by 7 bases and J by 1 base, with 3 bases of the junction left unmatched. Here the CDR3 reads CASTWTSGNTGELFF. CDR3 DNA sequence: TGTGCCAGTACTTGGACTAGCGGGAACACCGGGGAGCTGTTTTTT.

The V gene is TRBV5-6, the J gene TRBJ2-3; TRBD1 aligns across 7 bases. Germline loops: CDR1 SGHDT, CDR2 YYEEEE. This CDR3 region has 14 residues. The trim removed 3 bases at V and 1 base at J, leaving 2 bases unmatched. For the CDR3, the DNA is TGTGCCAGCAGCTGGGGGACAGGCACAGATACGCAGTATTTT. Amino acids: CASSWGTGTDTQYF. Combining the CDR3 with reference TRBV5-6 and TRBJ2-3 gives the whole variable domain DAGVTQSPTHLIKTRGQQVTLRCSPKSGHDTVSWYQQALGQGPQFIFQYYEEEERQRGNFPDRFSGHQFPNYSSELNVNALLLGDSALYLCASSWGTGTDTQYFGPGTRLTVL.

The chain recombines TRBV4-2 with TRBJ2-3; D ambiguous. With 0 bases removed from V and 2 bases from J, the gap between germline ends came to 6 bases. The CDR3 has 14 amino acids. CDR1 is LGHNA and CDR2 is YNFKEQ in the germline V gene. CDR3 in DNA: TGTGCCAGCAGCCAAGAGAGATTCACAGATACGCAGTATTTT. Translating it yields CASSQERFTDTQYF.

The chain uses TRBV6-5 and TRBJ1-1; D is perhaps TRBD1 (6 bases). Germline lookup yields CDR1 MNHEY and CDR2 SVGAGI. CDR3 length equals 15 residues. Trimming cost V 6 bases and J 1 base, with 15 bases left between them. Here the CDR3 DNA reads TGTGCCAGCAGCTCCTCCGGGACACCGAACACTGAAGCTTTCTTT. This codes for CASSSSGTPNTEAFF.

The chain is built from TRBV7-8 and TRBJ1-5; tentative D call: TRBD1 (5 bases). V lost 8 bases and J 0 bases, leaving 20 bases between the germline ends. The CDR3 has 17 residues. The V gene's germline CDR1 is SGHVS and CDR2 FQNEAQ. The CDR3 region has the DNA TGTGCCAGCCACCCGGAGACAGCTCCCTATAGCAATCAGCCCCAGCATTTT. It is translated as CASHPETAPYSNQPQHF.

The chain is built from TRBV5-1 and TRBJ2-3, with 8 bases lining up with TRBD1. The ends lost 5 bases at V and 3 bases at J; junction bases unmatched: 11. Germline values: CDR1 SGHRS, CDR2 YFSETQ. The CDR3 is 16 amino acids. The CDR3 protein is CASRRIRGRRTDTQYF. CDR3 DNA: TGCGCCAGCAGGCGGATCAGGGGGCGGCGAACAGATACGCAGTATTTT.

The genes are TRBV6-1 and TRBJ1-3, with D possibly being TRBD1 (6 bases). Germline assignment: CDR1 MNHNS and CDR2 SASEGT. This CDR3 has 16 amino acids. Trimming pared 2 bases from V and 4 bases from J, leaving 15 bases between. CDR3 protein: CASSENTGHAGNTIYF. The CDR3 DNA reads TGTGCCAGCAGTGAAAATACGGGACATGCAGGAAACACCATATATTTT.

The chain uses TRBV9 and TRBJ1-2; TRBD1 matches at 8 bases. Germline lookup yields CDR1 SGDLS and CDR2 YYNGEE. The J segment lost 4 bases and the V segment lost 0 bases, leaving 5 bases of the junction unmatched. The CDR3 spans 15 residues. This CDR3 is CASSVGGTGLYGYTF. CDR3 coding DNA: TGTGCCAGCAGCGTAGGGGGGACAGGACTCTATGGCTACACCTTC.

The CDR3 spells CASSAVAGGKTDTQYF. In DNA, the CDR3 is TGTGCCAGCAGCGCGGTAGCGGGGGGAAAAACAGATACGCAGTATTTT. The chain links TRBV5-6 to TRBJ2-3; the match to TRBD2 covers 10 bases. This CDR3 region has 16 residues. V lost 4 bases to trimming and J lost 3 bases; unmatched junction nucleotides: 8. CDR1 SGHDT and CDR2 YYEEEE come from the germline V gene.

This chain joins TRBV29-1 and TRBJ1-1; the D is unclear. V was shortened by 6 bases and J by 0 bases, with 8 bases between the two germline ends. The germline V gene has CDR1 SQVTM and CDR2 ANQGSEA. The CDR3 contains 12 residues. CDR3 DNA sequence: TGCAGCGTCATTCCATTGAACACTGAAGCTTTCTTT. As protein: CSVIPLNTEAFF.

This clone was observed a single time. This chain connects TRBV27 to TRBJ1-1, with D tentatively TRBD1 (5 bases). This CDR3 spans 13 amino acids. The V gene lost 5 bases and the J gene lost 7 bases, with 14 bases spanning the gap. Per the germline V gene, CDR1 is MNHEY and CDR2 is SMNVEV (reference sequence). The CDR3 sequence is CASSPRQSDEAFF. DNA for the CDR3: TGTGCCAGCAGTCCACGACAGTCTGATGAAGCTTTCTTT.